The rows below give T cell receptor beta chains drawn from one sample of a study of OX40 agonist ivuxolimab in advanced cancers. Profiling relied on immunoSEQ multiplex PCR, and the TCRdb table lists in-frame clones only, not all of them. Altogether around 84,000 clones are present, around 94% being singletons, with the ten largest covering roughly 11%. The sequences come from CD4+ or CD8+ T cells sorted from blood, collected in a trial of the OX40 agonist ivuxolimab. The receptors were gathered from an adult with an advanced solid tumor such as melanoma, head and neck, liver or kidney cancer. Each CDR3 is given with its conserved first and last residue. Fields, in order: CDR3 protein, CDR3 DNA, CDR3 length, V gene, clone size, D gene, J gene. A D gene is named only where the DNA matches it firmly. A clone size is listed for some rows: how often the clone was seen (once, few, many), or a class if it is expanded.

CASSLGQGFSSISYEQYF,TGTGCCAGCAGCTTGGGACAGGGGTTTAGTTCCATCTCCTACGAGCAGTACTTC,18,TRBV5-4,NA,TRBD1,TRBJ2-7
CASSFGGYGPISNQPQHF,TGTGCCAGCAGCTTCGGGGGTTACGGTCCCATTAGCAATCAGCCCCAGCATTTT,18,TRBV7-2,NA,NA,TRBJ1-5
CASSYSGPLYEQYF,TGTGCCAGCAGCTATAGCGGCCCCCTCTACGAGCAGTACTTC,14,TRBV11-2,NA,NA,TRBJ2-7
CASSLHRASAKNIQYF,TGCGCCAGCAGCCTCCACCGGGCCTCAGCCAAAAACATTCAGTACTTC,16,TRBV4-3,NA,NA,TRBJ2-4
CASSLAWGRTDTQYF,TGCGCCAGCAGCCTGGCATGGGGCCGCACAGATACGCAGTATTTT,15,TRBV4-3,once,NA,TRBJ2-3
CASSSRREAFF,TGTGCCAGCAGCTCCAGACGGGAAGCTTTCTTT,11,TRBV5-6,NA,NA,TRBJ1-1
CASSLAPIQETQYF,TGTGCCAGCAGCTTAGCCCCGATACAAGAGACCCAGTACTTC,14,TRBV7-6,NA,NA,TRBJ2-5
CASSVARTGGTGELFF,TGTGCCAGCAGCGTAGCTAGGACAGGTGGCACCGGGGAGCTGTTTTTT,16,TRBV9,once,TRBD1,TRBJ2-2
CASNPYAVDTDTQYF,TGTGCCAGTAACCCCTATGCGGTTGACACAGATACGCAGTATTTT,15,TRBV11-1,NA,NA,TRBJ2-3
CASSQVAGTTDTQYF,TGTGCCAGCAGCCAAGTAGCGGGGACCACAGATACGCAGTATTTT,15,TRBV14,medium-sized,TRBD2,TRBJ2-3
CASSSRPTGVQETQYF,TGTGCCAGCAGCTCCCGCCCCACAGGGGTACAAGAGACCCAGTACTTC,16,TRBV9,NA,TRBD1,TRBJ2-5
CAWSAQGTGTSTDTQYF,TGTGCCTGGAGTGCCCAAGGGACAGGGACTAGCACAGATACGCAGTATTTT,17,TRBV30,NA,TRBD1,TRBJ2-3
CASSPRTSGRADGELFF,TGTGCCAGCAGCCCCCGGACTAGCGGGAGGGCCGACGGGGAGCTGTTTTTT,17,TRBV7-3,NA,TRBD2,TRBJ2-2
CASSPTGRGNQPQHF,TGTGCCAGCAGCCCGACAGGGAGGGGCAATCAGCCCCAGCATTTT,15,TRBV7-9,NA,TRBD1,TRBJ1-5
CASSVGGTGEPYGYTF,TGTGCCAGCAGCGTAGGTGGGACAGGGGAGCCATATGGCTACACCTTC,16,TRBV9,NA,TRBD1,TRBJ1-2
CASSLPERTGVRDEQYF,TGTGCCAGCAGCTTGCCCGAAAGGACAGGGGTTCGAGACGAGCAGTACTTC,17,TRBV5-4,NA,TRBD1,TRBJ2-7
CASSSMGSDEETQYF,TGTGCCAGCAGCTCAATGGGGTCAGATGAAGAGACCCAGTACTTC,15,TRBV13,NA,NA,TRBJ2-5
CASSLKEDSSTDTQYF,TGTGCCAGCAGTTTGAAAGAGGACAGTAGCACAGATACGCAGTATTTT,16,TRBV27,NA,NA,TRBJ2-3
CASSGAGTESYTF,TGTGCCAGCAGTGGGGCCGGGACAGAATCCTACACCTTC,13,TRBV2,NA,TRBD1,TRBJ1-2
CASSYFSTDTQYF,TGTGCCAGTAGTTACTTCAGCACAGATACGCAGTATTTT,13,TRBV19,NA,NA,TRBJ2-3
CATVVGHPGAGGISYEQYF,TGTGCCACCGTAGTGGGTCATCCAGGGGCCGGAGGGATATCCTACGAGCAGTACTTC,19,TRBV27,NA,NA,TRBJ2-7
CAWSTGTGFDYGYTF,TGTGCCTGGAGTACCGGGACAGGGTTTGACTATGGCTACACCTTC,15,TRBV30,NA,TRBD1,TRBJ1-2
CASSPRGYNEQFF,TGCGCCAGCAGCCCCCGGGGCTACAATGAGCAGTTCTTC,13,TRBV4-3,NA,NA,TRBJ2-1
CASSRPTGRGYNEQFF,TGTGCCAGCAGTCGACCAACTGGGCGGGGTTACAATGAGCAGTTCTTC,16,TRBV11-2,NA,NA,TRBJ2-1
CATKGLAGDDGTDTQYF,TGTGCCACCAAGGGACTAGCGGGTGACGATGGCACAGATACGCAGTATTTT,17,TRBV19,NA,TRBD2,TRBJ2-3
CASSLIAGGPYEQYF,TGTGCCAGCAGTTTAATCGCGGGAGGGCCCTACGAGCAGTACTTC,15,TRBV28,NA,TRBD2,TRBJ2-7
CASSLAWVKDTQYF,TGCGCCAGCAGCTTGGCCTGGGTGAAAGATACGCAGTATTTT,14,TRBV5-1,NA,NA,TRBJ2-3
CTSGAERGGYTF,TGCACTAGCGGGGCCGAAAGGGGAGGGTACACCTTC,12,TRBV1,NA,NA,TRBJ1-2
CASSFLHPAGTGWNTEAFF,TGTGCCAGCAGTTTTTTACATCCGGCCGGGACAGGGTGGAACACTGAAGCTTTCTTT,19,TRBV28,NA,TRBD1,TRBJ1-1
CASSNTGGAETQYF,TGTGCCAGCAGCAACACAGGGGGCGCTGAGACCCAGTACTTC,14,TRBV9,NA,TRBD1,TRBJ2-5
CASSPYPGELFF,TGTGCCAGCAGCCCCTATCCCGGGGAGCTGTTTTTT,12,TRBV5-4,NA,NA,TRBJ2-2
CASSLRRDAGELFF,TGTGCCAGCAGCTTAAGGCGGGACGCCGGGGAGCTGTTTTTT,14,TRBV14,NA,NA,TRBJ2-2
CASSTPQSGNVNEQYF,TGTGCCAGCAGCACCCCTCAGAGCGGGAACGTCAACGAGCAGTACTTC,16,TRBV7-9,NA,TRBD2,TRBJ2-7
CASSPGDRNTDTQYF,TGTGCCAGCAGCCCTGGGGACAGAAACACAGATACGCAGTATTTT,15,TRBV9,NA,TRBD1,TRBJ2-3
CASSQDRLAGLSYEQYF,TGTGCCAGCAGCCAAGATCGACTAGCGGGATTATCCTACGAGCAGTACTTC,17,TRBV4-2,NA,TRBD2,TRBJ2-7
CASSLARADTIYF,TGTGCCAGCAGCTTAGCGCGGGCAGACACCATATATTTT,13,TRBV7-9,NA,NA,TRBJ1-3
CASSQPGLYDEQYF,TGCGCCAGCAGTCAGCCGGGACTATACGACGAGCAGTACTTC,14,TRBV23-1,NA,TRBD2,TRBJ2-7
CASSYKIASYEQYF,TGTGCCAGCAGCTATAAAATAGCATCCTACGAGCAGTACTTC,14,TRBV5-4,NA,NA,TRBJ2-7
CASSSGQGYGNTIYF,TGTGCCAGCAGCTCGGGACAGGGATATGGAAACACCATATATTTT,15,TRBV5-5,NA,TRBD1,TRBJ1-3
CASTRTEMNTEAFF,TGTGCCAGCACTAGAACGGAGATGAACACTGAAGCTTTCTTT,14,TRBV7-8,NA,NA,TRBJ1-1
CASSWDYLRVQYF,TGCGCCAGCAGTTGGGACTACCTTAGGGTTCAGTACTTC,13,TRBV5-1,NA,TRBD2,TRBJ2-4
CASKGRGANVLTF,TGTGCCAGCAAGGGGAGAGGGGCCAACGTCCTGACTTTC,13,TRBV2,NA,NA,TRBJ2-6
CATSRDRRYNEQFF,TGTGCCACCAGCAGAGACCGGAGGTACAATGAGCAGTTCTTC,14,TRBV15,NA,NA,TRBJ2-1
CASSFSQGSQVWGYTF,TGTGCCAGCAGTTTCTCACAGGGTTCACAGGTGTGGGGCTACACCTTC,16,TRBV27,NA,NA,TRBJ1-2
CASSSHAGAEAFF,TGTGCCAGCAGCTCTCACGCAGGGGCTGAAGCTTTCTTT,13,TRBV11-3,NA,NA,TRBJ1-1
CASSQGTSVDNEQFF,TGTGCCAGCAGCCAGGGGACTAGCGTAGACAATGAGCAGTTCTTC,15,TRBV13,once,TRBD2,TRBJ2-1
CASSLTGTGDQAEAFF,TGTGCCAGCAGTTTAACCGGGACAGGGGATCAGGCTGAAGCTTTCTTT,16,TRBV6-5,NA,TRBD1,TRBJ1-1
CSVEEGGLRGYTF,TGCAGCGTTGAAGAAGGGGGCTTGCGGGGCTACACCTTC,13,TRBV29-1,NA,TRBD1,TRBJ1-2
CASSLGTFEQGAGETQYF,TGTGCCAGCAGCTTAGGGACCTTTGAACAGGGGGCAGGGGAGACCCAGTACTTC,18,TRBV7-9,NA,TRBD1,TRBJ2-5
CSVEPPYAGGSRSYTF,TGCAGCGTTGAACCCCCCTATGCCGGGGGAAGTAGGAGCTACACCTTC,16,TRBV29-1,NA,NA,TRBJ1-2